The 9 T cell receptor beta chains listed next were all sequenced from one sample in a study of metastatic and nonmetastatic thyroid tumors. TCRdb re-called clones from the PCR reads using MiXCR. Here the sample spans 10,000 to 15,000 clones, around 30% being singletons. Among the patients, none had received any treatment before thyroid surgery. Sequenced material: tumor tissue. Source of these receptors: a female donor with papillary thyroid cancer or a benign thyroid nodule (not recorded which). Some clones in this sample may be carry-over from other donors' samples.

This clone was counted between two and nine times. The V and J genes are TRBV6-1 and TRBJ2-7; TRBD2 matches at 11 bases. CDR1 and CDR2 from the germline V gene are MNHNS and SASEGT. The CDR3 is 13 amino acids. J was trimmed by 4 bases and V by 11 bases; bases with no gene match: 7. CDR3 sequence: CAVGTSGIYEQYF. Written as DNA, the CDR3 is TGTGCCGTCGGGACTAGCGGTATTTACGAGCAGTACTTC.

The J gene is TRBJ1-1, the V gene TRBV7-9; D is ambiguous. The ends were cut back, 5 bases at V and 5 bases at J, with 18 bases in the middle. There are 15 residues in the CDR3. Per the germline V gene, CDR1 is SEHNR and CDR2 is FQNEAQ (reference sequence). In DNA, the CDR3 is TGTGCCAGCAGCCCAAGGTGTGGGTGTGAGACTGAAGCTTTCTTT. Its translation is CASSPRCGCETEAFF.

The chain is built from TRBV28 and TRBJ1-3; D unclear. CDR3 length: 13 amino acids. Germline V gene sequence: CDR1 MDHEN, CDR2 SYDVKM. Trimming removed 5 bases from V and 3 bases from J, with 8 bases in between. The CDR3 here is CASSKGFGNTIYF. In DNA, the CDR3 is TGTGCCAGCAGTAAGGGATTTGGAAACACCATATATTTT.

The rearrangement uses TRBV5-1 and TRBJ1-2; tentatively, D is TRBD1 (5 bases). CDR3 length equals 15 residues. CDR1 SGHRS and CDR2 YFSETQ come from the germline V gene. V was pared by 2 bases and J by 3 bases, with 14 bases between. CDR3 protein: CASSLGRVGDYGYTF. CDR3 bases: TGCGCCAGCAGCTTAGGCAGGGTAGGTGACTATGGCTACACCTTC.

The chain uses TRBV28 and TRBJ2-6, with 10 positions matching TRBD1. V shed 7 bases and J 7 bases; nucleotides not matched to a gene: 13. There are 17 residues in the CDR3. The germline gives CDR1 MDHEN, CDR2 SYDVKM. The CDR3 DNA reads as TGTGCCAGCACCAGACAGGGGGCCTTCTCTGTTGCCAACGTCCTGACTTTC. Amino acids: CASTRQGAFSVANVLTF.

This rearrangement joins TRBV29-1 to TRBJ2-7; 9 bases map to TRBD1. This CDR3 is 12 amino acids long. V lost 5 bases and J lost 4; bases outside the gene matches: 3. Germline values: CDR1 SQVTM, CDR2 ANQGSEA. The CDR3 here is CSVPGQGYEQYF. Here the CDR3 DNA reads TGCAGCGTTCCGGGACAGGGTTACGAGCAGTACTTC.

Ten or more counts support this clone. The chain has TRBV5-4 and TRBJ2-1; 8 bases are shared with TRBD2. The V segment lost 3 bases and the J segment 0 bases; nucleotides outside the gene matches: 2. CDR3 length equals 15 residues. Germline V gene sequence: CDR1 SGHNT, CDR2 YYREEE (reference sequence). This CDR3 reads CASSSGRDSYNEQFF. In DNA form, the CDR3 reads TGTGCCAGCAGCTCCGGGAGGGACTCCTACAATGAGCAGTTCTTC. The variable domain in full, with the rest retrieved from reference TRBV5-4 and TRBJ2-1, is ETGVTQSPTHLIKTRGQQVTLRCSSQSGHNTVSWYQQALGQGPQFIFQYYREEENGRGNFPPRFSGLQFPNYSSELNVNALELDDSALYLCASSSGRDSYNEQFFGPGTRLTVL.

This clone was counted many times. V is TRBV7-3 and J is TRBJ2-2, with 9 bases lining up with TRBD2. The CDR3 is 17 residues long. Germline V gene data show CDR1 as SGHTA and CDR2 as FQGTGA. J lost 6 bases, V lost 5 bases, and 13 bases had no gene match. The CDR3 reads CASSLDRREGLSGELFF. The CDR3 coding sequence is TGTGCCAGCAGCCTCGATAGGCGGGAGGGCCTCTCCGGGGAGCTGTTTTTT.

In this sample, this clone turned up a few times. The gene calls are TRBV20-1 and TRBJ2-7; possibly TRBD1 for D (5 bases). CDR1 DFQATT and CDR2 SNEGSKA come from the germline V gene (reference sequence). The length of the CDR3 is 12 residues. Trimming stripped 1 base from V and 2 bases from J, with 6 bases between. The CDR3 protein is CSARGTTYEQYF. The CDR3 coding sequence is TGCAGTGCTAGAGGGACAACCTACGAGCAGTACTTC.